This T cell receptor beta chain was sequenced in a study of cytomegalovirus exposure and HLA in healthy donors. Points from the study as a whole: Later, an analysis showed that TCR beta chains associated with HLA were more clonally expanded than others that were equally common.

To note about this clone: Its antigen is unknown.

This PCR relied on a set of 60 Vbeta primers and 13 Jbeta primers. Using immunoSEQ multiplex PCR, the repertoire was profiled, and TCRdb retains in-frame clones only, with some absent. Among 100,000 to 120,000 clones listed, just over 75% were seen once. V lost 5 bases, J lost 0 bases, and 2 bases stayed unmatched. The CDR3 length is 16 residues. Germline-derived CDR1 and CDR2 are SGHVS and FQNEAQ. This clonotype was sampled from a man younger than 45 in good health and CMV-seropositive. The chain carries TRBV7-8 and TRBJ2-3, with 13 positions matching TRBD2. Material: PBMCs. CDR3 in amino acids: CASSLGLAGSTDTQYF. CDR3 DNA sequence: TGTGCCAGCAGCCTGGGACTAGCGGGGAGCACAGATACGCAGTATTTT.